This entry lists 17 T cell receptor beta chains sequenced from one sample in a study of cytomegalovirus exposure and HLA in healthy donors. A multiplex PCR was run with 60 Vbeta primers and 13 Jbeta primers. Profiling relied on immunoSEQ multiplex PCR, and the TCRdb table lists in-frame clones only, not all of them. Of over 110,000 clones listed, around 79% are singletons. Input material: PBMCs. The receptors originated from a woman in her 50s in good health and CMV-seropositive.

The chain combines TRBV4-2 with TRBJ1-1; no clear D. CDR1 and CDR2 (germline): LGHNA, YNFKEQ. The CDR3 has 17 amino acids. V was clipped by 0 bases and J by 4 bases, with 18 bases between them. The CDR3 loop is CASSQEIYGRFVTEAFF. The CDR3 region has the DNA TGTGCCAGCAGCCAAGAAATTTATGGCAGGTTCGTCACTGAAGCTTTCTTT.

In its sample, this clone was seen a few times. J is TRBJ1-2 and V is TRBV5-1; D remains unclear. The CDR3 sequence is 13 residues long. Per the germline V gene, CDR1 is SGHRS and CDR2 is YFSETQ. V lost 0 bases and J lost 3, with 6 bases in between. The CDR3, as DNA: TGCGCCAGCAGCTTGGGCGTTGACTATGGCTACACCTTC. This codes for CASSLGVDYGYTF.

The CDR3 nucleotides read TGCGCCAGCAGCTTCCGGGAGATAGATAATTCACCCCTCCACTTT. Its protein product is CASSFREIDNSPLHF. The V call is TRBV5-1, the J call TRBJ1-6; D gene ambiguous. The germline V gene encodes CDR1 SGHRS and CDR2 YFSETQ. The ends were cut back, 2 bases at V and 5 bases at J, with 11 bases in the middle. This CDR3 spans 15 amino acids.

In its sample, this clone was seen once. V and J are TRBV19 and TRBJ1-1; D not resolved. CDR1 LNHDA and CDR2 SQIVND come from the germline V gene (reference sequence). Trimming removed 5 bases at V and 4 bases at J, with 14 bases between. This CDR3 spans 14 amino acids. Written as DNA, the CDR3 is TGTGCCAGTAGTCTAAACCTAGTACGCACTGAAGCTTTCTTT. Protein product: CASSLNLVRTEAFF.

V usage is TRBV5-6 and J usage is TRBJ1-5; no clear D gene. In germline, CDR1 is SGHDT, CDR2 YYEEEE. V dropped 1 base and J dropped 4 bases, with 6 bases sitting between them. The CDR3 spans 13 residues. CDR3 DNA sequence: TGTGCCAGCAGCTTGTCAGGAAATCAGCCCCAGCATTTT. This translates into CASSLSGNQPQHF.

V and J are TRBV7-9 and TRBJ2-7, with 8 bases that match TRBD2. Germline V gene data show CDR1 as SEHNR and CDR2 as FQNEAQ (reference sequence). Trimming removed 2 bases from V and 6 bases from J; junction bases left unmatched: 9. CDR3 length equals 15 residues. CDR3 sequence: CASSLLAGPSGEQYF. CDR3 DNA sequence: TGTGCCAGCAGCTTACTAGCGGGCCCCTCTGGCGAGCAGTACTTC.

This clone has a handful of counts. This chain joins TRBV15 and TRBJ2-7, with D perhaps TRBD2 (6 bases). Germline assignment: CDR1 LNHNV and CDR2 YYDKDF (reference sequence). V was trimmed by 5 bases and J by 3 bases, leaving 20 bases between them. The CDR3 has 16 residues. CDR3 in amino acids: CATSSGTGTRGYEQYF. The CDR3 DNA follows: TGTGCCACCAGCTCAGGCACCGGGACTCGGGGCTACGAGCAGTACTTC.

The genes are TRBV5-1 and TRBJ2-2; TRBD1 matches at 8 bases. Germline CDR1 and CDR2: SGHRS and YFSETQ. There are 16 residues in the CDR3. J lost 8 bases, V lost 2 bases, and 11 bases had no gene match. The CDR3 spells CASSFPGTGGTGELFF. CDR3 bases: TGCGCCAGCAGCTTCCCCGGGACAGGAGGCACGGGGGAGCTGTTTTTT.

The sample holds a few counts of this clone. The chain couples TRBV9 to TRBJ2-3; possible D gene TRBD2, 5 bases. The germline V gene has CDR1 SGDLS and CDR2 YYNGEE. This CDR3 has 15 amino acids. With 3 bases removed from V and 2 bases from J, the gap between germline ends came to 13 bases. CDR3: CASSGTLAPTDTQYF. Written as DNA, the CDR3 is TGTGCCAGCAGCGGAACATTAGCGCCCACAGATACGCAGTATTTT.

The chain employs TRBV6-6 and TRBJ1-5; a weak D match, TRBD1 (5 bases). This CDR3 is built from 15 residues. V was shortened by 5 bases and J by 5 bases, with 16 bases between the two germline ends. Germline values: CDR1 MNHNY, CDR2 SVGAGI (reference sequence). CDR3 coding DNA: TGTGCCAGCAGTCCGGGGGGGGGAGGATATCAGCCCCAGCATTTT. Translating it yields CASSPGGGGYQPQHF.

V and J are TRBV5-4 and TRBJ2-7, with 9 bases matching TRBD2. V trimming: 3 bases; J trimming: 3 bases; junction bases outside the gene matches: 7. This CDR3 comprises 15 residues. Per the germline V gene, CDR1 is SGHNT and CDR2 is YYREEE (reference sequence). The CDR3 DNA follows: TGTGCCAGCAGCTCCCGGTGGACTAGCGACTACGAGCAGTACTTC. Residues: CASSSRWTSDYEQYF.

This chain joins TRBV6-6 and TRBJ1-6, with TRBD1 identical over 11 bases. The germline CDR1 and CDR2 sequences are MNHNY and SVGAGI (reference sequence). The CDR3 is 15 amino acids. V was clipped by 6 bases and J by 9 bases; unmatched bases: 7. CDR3 sequence (DNA): TGTGCCAGCAGGATACCGGGACAGGGGGTTTCACCCCTCCACTTT. It translates to CASRIPGQGVSPLHF.

The chain joins TRBV5-1 to TRBJ2-1; TRBD1 agrees at 7 bases. This CDR3 has 13 amino acids. Germline CDR1 is SGHRS and CDR2 is YFSETQ. V lost 0 bases and J lost 7; bases outside the gene matches: 1. The CDR3 nucleotides are TGCGCCAGCAGCTTGGCCAGGGGGAATGAGCAGTTCTTC. Protein product: CASSLARGNEQFF.

The rearrangement joins TRBV5-1 to TRBJ1-3, with unresolved D. The ends were cut back, 2 bases at V and 0 bases at J, with 9 bases in the middle. Germline V gene sequence: CDR1 SGHRS, CDR2 YFSETQ. The CDR3 is 15 residues long. Here the CDR3 reads CASSFDGSSGNTIYF. CDR3 sequence (DNA): TGCGCCAGCAGCTTTGACGGGAGCTCTGGAAACACCATATATTTT.

This CDR3 is CASTLGNTEAFF. The CDR3 bases are TGTGCCAGCACCCTAGGGAACACTGAAGCTTTCTTT. V and J are TRBV6-6 and TRBJ1-1; D not certain. Deletions cut 7 bases from V and 1 base from J, with 7 bases between. Germline CDR1 is MNHNY and CDR2 is SVGAGI (reference sequence). The CDR3 has 12 residues.

V gene TRBV27 combines with J gene TRBJ2-7, with 7 bases that match TRBD2. The length of the CDR3 is 13 residues. Germline trimming cut 3 bases from V and 6 bases from J; bases unmatched to any gene: 5. Germline CDR1 reads MNHEY; CDR2 reads SMNVEV (reference sequence). This chain's CDR3 is CASSLGGELEQYF. The CDR3 DNA reads as TGTGCCAGCAGTTTGGGGGGGGAGCTCGAGCAGTACTTC.

The DNA of the CDR3 is TGTGCCTGGGCGTCGGGGGGCGCGGGGGGTGGCTACACCTTC. This gives the protein CAWASGGAGGGYTF. This chain joins TRBV30 and TRBJ1-2, with a possible D match to TRBD1 (6 bases). Trimming removed 5 bases from V and 7 bases from J, with 20 bases in between. The CDR3 is 14 residues long. Germline V gene lookup returns CDR1 GTSNPN and CDR2 SVGIG (reference sequence).